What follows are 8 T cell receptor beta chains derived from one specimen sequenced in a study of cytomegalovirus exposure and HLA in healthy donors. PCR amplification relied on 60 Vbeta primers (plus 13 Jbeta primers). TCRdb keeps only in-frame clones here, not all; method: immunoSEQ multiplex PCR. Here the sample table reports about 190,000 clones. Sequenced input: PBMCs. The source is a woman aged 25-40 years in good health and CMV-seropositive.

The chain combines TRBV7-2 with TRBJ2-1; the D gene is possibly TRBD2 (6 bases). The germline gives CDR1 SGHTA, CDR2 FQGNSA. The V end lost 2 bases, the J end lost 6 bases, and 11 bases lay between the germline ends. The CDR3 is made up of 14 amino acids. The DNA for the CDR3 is TGTGCCAGCAGCTTAAGATTTAGCGGCAATGAGCAGTTCTTC. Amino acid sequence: CASSLRFSGNEQFF.

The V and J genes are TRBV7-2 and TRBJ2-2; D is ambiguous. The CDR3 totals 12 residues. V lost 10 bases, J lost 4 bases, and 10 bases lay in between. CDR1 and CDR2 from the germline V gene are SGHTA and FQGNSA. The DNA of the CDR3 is TGTGCCACCGCACTCGGCACCGGGGAGCTGTTTTTT. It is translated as CATALGTGELFF. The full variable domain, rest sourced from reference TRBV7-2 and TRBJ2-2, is GAGVSQSPSNKVTEKGKDVELRCDPISGHTALYWYRQSLGQGLEFLIYFQGNSAPDKSGLPSDRFSAERTGGSVSTLTIQRTQQEDSAVYLCATALGTGELFFGEGSRLTVL.

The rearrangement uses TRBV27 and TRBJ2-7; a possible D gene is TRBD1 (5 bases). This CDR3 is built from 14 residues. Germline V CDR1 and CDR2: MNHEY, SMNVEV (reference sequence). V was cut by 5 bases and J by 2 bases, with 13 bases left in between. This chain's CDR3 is CASSPTDFPYEQYF. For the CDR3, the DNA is TGTGCCAGCAGTCCGACAGACTTTCCCTACGAGCAGTACTTC.

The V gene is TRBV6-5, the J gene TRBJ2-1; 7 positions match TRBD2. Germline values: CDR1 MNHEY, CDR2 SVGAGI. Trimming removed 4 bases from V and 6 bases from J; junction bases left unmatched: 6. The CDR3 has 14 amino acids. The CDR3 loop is CASSSGTTINEQFF. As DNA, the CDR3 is TGTGCCAGCAGTTCCGGGACTACCATCAATGAGCAGTTCTTC.

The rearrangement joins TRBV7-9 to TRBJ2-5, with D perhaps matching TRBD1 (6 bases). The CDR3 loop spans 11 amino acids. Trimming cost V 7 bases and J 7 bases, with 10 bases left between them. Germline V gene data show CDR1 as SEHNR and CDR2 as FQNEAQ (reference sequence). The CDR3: CASISQGTQYF. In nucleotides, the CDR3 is TGTGCCAGCATCTCACAGGGGACCCAGTACTTC.

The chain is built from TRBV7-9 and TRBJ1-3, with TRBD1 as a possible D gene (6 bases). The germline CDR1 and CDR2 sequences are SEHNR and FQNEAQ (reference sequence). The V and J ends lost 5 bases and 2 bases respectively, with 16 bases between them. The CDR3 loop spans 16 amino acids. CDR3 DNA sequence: TGTGCCAGCAGCATAGGGCAGGGGAGAACTGGAAACACCATATATTTT. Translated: CASSIGQGRTGNTIYF.

CDR3 loop: CASSPRLAGGHNEQFF. CDR3 DNA sequence: TGTGCCAGCAGCCCTCGACTAGCGGGAGGGCACAATGAGCAGTTCTTC. This chain links TRBV7-9 with TRBJ2-1; TRBD2 agrees at 14 bases. CDR1 and CDR2 (germline): SEHNR, FQNEAQ (reference sequence). The CDR3 spans 16 residues. V lost 5 bases, J lost 5 bases, and 5 bases stayed unmatched.

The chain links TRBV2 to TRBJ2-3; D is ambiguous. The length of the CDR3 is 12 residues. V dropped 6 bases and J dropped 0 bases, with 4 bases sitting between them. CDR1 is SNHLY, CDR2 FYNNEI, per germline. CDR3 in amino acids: CASRESTDTQYF. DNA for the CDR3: TGTGCCAGCAGGGAGAGCACAGATACGCAGTATTTT.